A selection of T cell receptor beta chains follows, all from one sample in a study of shared clonotypes between healthy human individuals. The method was immunoSEQ multiplex PCR; TCRdb's version includes in-frame clones alone and lacks a portion of them. In the table there are about 820,000 clones, over 90% of which are singletons. The sequenced sample was naive CD8+ T cells sorted from blood. The source of these receptors is a young man in good health. The CDR3 runs from the conserved cysteine through the conserved F or W. The D gene is left open where the match is weak. A row's size may be missing; if present it is once, few, many or a size class.

abundance	d_gene	j_gene	v_gene	CDR3aa	CDR3nt
NA	NA	TRBJ2-1	TRBV7-9	CASARGLGRYNEQFF	TGTGCCAGCGCGCGAGGGTTGGGACGGTACAATGAGCAGTTCTTC
NA	NA	TRBJ1-2	TRBV12-5	CASGSTNERHLYGYTF	TGTGCTAGTGGTTCGACAAACGAAAGACACCTCTATGGCTACACCTTC
NA	TRBD1	TRBJ2-3	TRBV7-9	CASSSPGQGNTDTQYF	TGTGCCAGCAGCTCTCCGGGACAGGGAAACACAGATACGCAGTATTTT
NA	TRBD2	TRBJ2-1	TRBV11-2	CASSPGTSGWNEQFF	TGTGCCAGCTCCCCTGGGACTAGCGGATGGAATGAGCAGTTCTTC
NA	NA	TRBJ2-7	TRBV6-1	CASSEWRGSYEQYF	TGTGCCAGCAGTGAATGGAGGGGCTCCTACGAGCAGTACTTC
NA	TRBD2	TRBJ2-1	TRBV14	CASSQDWGTSGYNEQFF	TGTGCCAGCAGCCAAGATTGGGGGACTAGCGGCTACAATGAGCAGTTCTTC
NA	NA	TRBJ1-1	TRBV18	CASSPPGGEWGRTEAFF	TGTGCCAGCTCACCTCCCGGGGGCGAGTGGGGGAGGACTGAAGCTTTCTTT
NA	NA	TRBJ2-3	TRBV28	CASTLTSRSTDTQYF	TGTGCCAGCACGCTCACTAGCCGCAGCACAGATACGCAGTATTTT
NA	NA	TRBJ2-1	TRBV6-1	CASSAGTLSPYNEQFF	TGTGCCAGCAGTGCCGGGACTTTGTCCCCCTACAATGAGCAGTTCTTC
NA	NA	TRBJ1-1	TRBV25-1	CASSPLQGAFAEAFF	TGTGCCAGCAGCCCGTTACAGGGCGCCTTCGCTGAAGCTTTCTTT
NA	NA	TRBJ2-5	TRBV5-5	CASSPGTPETQYF	TGTGCCAGCAGCCCCGGGACCCCCGAGACCCAGTACTTC
NA	NA	TRBJ2-5	TRBV2	CASSLLGETQYF	TGTGCCAGCAGTCTCCTGGGAGAGACCCAGTACTTC
NA	NA	TRBJ1-3	TRBV7-9	CASSQRWVGNSGNTIYF	TGTGCCAGCAGCCAACGATGGGTAGGGAACTCTGGAAACACCATATATTTT
NA	NA	TRBJ2-7	TRBV5-6	CASSYRQASSYEQYF	TGTGCCAGCAGCTACCGACAGGCCTCCTCCTACGAGCAGTACTTC
NA	NA	TRBJ2-2	TRBV27	CASSVLRTATGELFF	TGTGCCAGCAGCGTCTTAAGGACCGCCACCGGGGAGCTGTTTTTT
NA	NA	TRBJ2-5	TRBV10-3	CAISEYFLEEETQYF	TGTGCCATCAGTGAGTATTTTTTGGAAGAAGAGACCCAGTACTTC
NA	NA	TRBJ2-7	TRBV11-2	CASSVTRTFSMSEQYF	TGTGCCAGCAGCGTTACCCGGACATTCAGCATGTCCGAGCAGTACTTC
NA	TRBD1	TRBJ2-2	TRBV5-4	CASSLFGQGLAGELFF	TGTGCCAGCAGCTTGTTTGGACAGGGCTTAGCCGGGGAGCTGTTTTTT
NA	TRBD1	TRBJ1-4	TRBV5-6	CASSFRDRVGFGEKLFF	TGTGCCAGCAGCTTCCGGGACAGGGTAGGGTTTGGTGAAAAACTGTTTTTT
once	NA	TRBJ2-3	TRBV4-1	CASSQLTDWVVDTQYF	TGCGCCAGCAGCCAACTGACAGATTGGGTAGTGGATACGCAGTATTTT
NA	NA	TRBJ2-1	TRBV7-9	CASSLGPLVSYNEQFF	TGTGCCAGCAGCTTGGGACCCCTGGTTTCATACAATGAGCAGTTCTTC
NA	NA	TRBJ1-5	TRBV6-6	CASSYSERARQPQHF	TGTGCCAGCAGTTACTCCGAAAGGGCTCGACAGCCCCAGCATTTT
NA	NA	TRBJ2-7	TRBV19	CASSITGSSYEQYF	TGTGCCAGTAGTATCACCGGGAGTTCCTACGAGCAGTACTTC
NA	NA	TRBJ1-2	TRBV11-2	CASSLNWSGANGYTF	TGTGCCAGCAGCTTAAATTGGTCGGGGGCGAATGGCTACACCTTC
NA	TRBD1	TRBJ2-1	TRBV5-5	CASSSRDRASYNEQFF	TGTGCCAGCAGCTCCCGGGACAGAGCCTCCTACAATGAGCAGTTCTTC
NA	NA	TRBJ2-3	TRBV7-9	CASSPNLTLAYTDTQYF	TGTGCCAGCAGTCCGAACCTAACCCTAGCGTACACAGATACGCAGTATTTT
NA	TRBD2	TRBJ2-1	TRBV29-1	CSAQGLAGFNEQFF	TGCAGCGCCCAGGGACTAGCGGGTTTCAATGAGCAGTTCTTC
NA	NA	TRBJ2-7	TRBV30	CAWSVADYYEQYF	TGTGCCTGGAGTGTAGCGGACTACTACGAGCAGTACTTC
NA	NA	TRBJ1-1	TRBV7-9	CASSLGGAEAFF	TGTGCCAGCAGCTTAGGGGGGGCTGAAGCTTTCTTT
NA	NA	TRBJ1-5	TRBV27	CASSSGGANQPQHF	TGTGCCAGCAGTTCCGGAGGGGCCAATCAGCCCCAGCATTTT
NA	NA	TRBJ2-1	TRBV29-1	CSVEDVRRGNEQFF	TGCAGCGTTGAAGATGTTCGCAGGGGCAATGAGCAGTTCTTC
NA	NA	TRBJ2-7	TRBV27	CASSLGGTYEQYF	TGTGCCAGCAGTTTAGGCGGAACCTACGAGCAGTACTTC
NA	NA	TRBJ1-5	TRBV27	CASSSGYQPQHF	TGTGCCAGCAGTTCCGGGTATCAGCCCCAGCATTTT
NA	TRBD1	TRBJ2-6	TRBV30	CAVTGTPANVLTF	TGTGCTGTGACAGGGACCCCGGCCAACGTCCTGACTTTC
NA	NA	TRBJ2-7	TRBV6-1	CASTRVSQGVHEQYF	TGTGCCAGCACCAGGGTGAGCCAAGGTGTCCACGAGCAGTACTTC
NA	NA	TRBJ2-1	TRBV4-1	CASSQVQGTGEQFF	TGCGCCAGCAGCCAGGTACAGGGTACTGGCGAGCAGTTCTTC
once	TRBD1	TRBJ2-7	TRBV5-1	CASSWTGGGVYEQYF	TGCGCCAGCAGCTGGACAGGGGGCGGTGTCTACGAGCAGTACTTC
NA	NA	TRBJ2-7	TRBV12-5	CASGFGQKGEQYF	TGTGCTAGTGGTTTCGGACAGAAAGGCGAGCAGTACTTC
NA	TRBD2	TRBJ2-1	TRBV6-1	CASAGGDSYNEQFF	TGTGCCAGTGCGGGAGGTGACTCCTACAATGAGCAGTTCTTC
NA	NA	TRBJ1-2	TRBV7-9	CASSSSSVGPGDGYTF	TGTGCCAGCAGCTCATCATCCGTCGGACCTGGAGATGGCTACACCTTC
NA	TRBD1	TRBJ1-4	TRBV2	CASSQGAANEKLFF	TGTGCCAGCAGCCAGGGGGCAGCTAATGAAAAACTGTTTTTT
NA	NA	TRBJ2-7	TRBV5-5	CASSTGPAYEQYF	TGTGCCAGCAGCACCGGACCCGCCTACGAGCAGTACTTC
NA	NA	TRBJ1-1	TRBV15	CATSRVSLTEAFF	TGTGCCACCAGCAGAGTATCATTGACTGAAGCTTTCTTT
NA	NA	TRBJ1-5	TRBV4-1	CASSQKISGGAQPQHF	TGCGCCAGCAGCCAAAAGATTTCGGGCGGGGCCCAGCCCCAGCATTTT
NA	NA	TRBJ1-1	TRBV28	CASSFRGRLTEAFF	TGTGCCAGCAGTTTTCGGGGTCGGCTCACTGAAGCTTTCTTT
NA	NA	TRBJ2-5	TRBV7-9	CASSLEQGRETQYF	TGTGCCAGCAGCCTCGAACAAGGACGAGAGACCCAGTACTTC
few	NA	TRBJ1-5	TRBV6-5	CASTSTGQPQHF	TGTGCCAGCACCTCTACAGGGCAGCCCCAGCATTTT
once	NA	TRBJ1-2	TRBV7-3	CASSLISCYTF	TGTGCCAGCAGCTTAATTTCATGCTACACCTTC
NA	NA	TRBJ1-5	TRBV2	CASNRGNQPQHF	TGTGCCAGCAACCGAGGCAATCAGCCCCAGCATTTT
NA	NA	TRBJ2-2	TRBV10-2	CATNQKGTGELFF	TGCGCCACCAATCAGAAGGGGACCGGGGAGCTGTTTTTT
NA	NA	TRBJ1-1	TRBV6-1	CASSVGDGGTEAFF	TGTGCCAGCAGTGTTGGTGATGGCGGGACTGAAGCTTTCTTT
NA	NA	TRBJ2-7	TRBV30	CAWRDTFYEQYF	TGTGCCTGGAGGGACACCTTCTACGAGCAGTACTTC
NA	TRBD1	TRBJ2-1	TRBV27	CASSLFGAQGGNEQFF	TGTGCCAGCAGTTTATTTGGGGCACAGGGGGGAAATGAGCAGTTCTTC
NA	TRBD2	TRBJ2-1	TRBV13	CASSHGLAGNEQFF	TGTGCCAGCAGCCACGGACTAGCGGGAAATGAGCAGTTCTTC
NA	TRBD1	TRBJ1-5	TRBV19	CASAQGGLAQPQHF	TGTGCCAGTGCCCAAGGGGGCTTGGCTCAGCCCCAGCATTTT
NA	NA	TRBJ2-7	TRBV11-2	CASSLDSGLRHEQYF	TGTGCCAGCAGCTTAGATTCCGGACTAAGACACGAGCAGTACTTC
NA	TRBD2	TRBJ2-5	TRBV27	CASRRLAGLVETQYF	TGTGCCAGCAGAAGACTAGCGGGATTGGTGGAGACCCAGTACTTC
NA	NA	TRBJ1-2	TRBV7-9	CASSPGLHYGYTF	TGTGCCAGCAGCCCGGGACTGCACTATGGCTACACCTTC
NA	NA	TRBJ2-3	TRBV6-6	CASSKHLDTQYF	TGTGCCAGCAGTAAACACCTAGATACGCAGTATTTT